This record looks at one TCR beta chain sequence and its context. Its cognate antigen is unknown. Sorting captured naive CD8 T cells as CD8+CD4-CCR7+CD45RA+. MiXCR, run by TCRdb on the PCR reads, gives a single entry per CDR3 protein. Of about 640,000 distinct CDR3 sequences listed, just under 20% are singletons. These data originate in a study of molecular identifiers for immune sequencing clone quantification. General study results and limits: For effector cells, clones above 20 RNA copies held over 99% of molecules; for naive cells, under 1%. Amid 940,000 or so naive cells, spiked Jurkat TCR RNA from one cell was reportedly still detectable.

V gave up 8 bases and J gave up 7 bases; unmatched junction bases: 6. The CDR3 spans 13 residues. Germline CDR1 reads LNHDA; CDR2 reads SQIVND (reference sequence). The J gene is TRBJ2-1, the V gene TRBV19; 9 bases map to TRBD1. The TCR sequence derives from a human donor in good health. Some libraries in this study had Jurkat cell RNA spiked in. The specimen was naive CD8+ T cells from blood, with Jurkat cell RNA spiked in. Subset denoted: FACS-sorted CD8+CD4-CCR7+CD45RA+ naive T cells. CDR3 loop: CASWTGVTNEQFF. The CDR3 nucleotides are TGTGCCAGTTGGACAGGGGTTACGAATGAGCAGTTCTTC. The full variable domain, completed using reference TRBV19 and TRBJ2-1, is DGGITQSPKYLFRKEGQNVTLSCEQNLNHDAMYWYRQDPGQGLRLIYYSQIVNDFQKGDIAEGYSVSREKKESFPLTVTSAQKNPTAFYLCASWTGVTNEQFFGPGTRLTVL.